This TCR beta chain is drawn from a study of blood T cell repertoires in COVID-19. Study background: Spain, Italy and the United States supplied samples that represented acute and convalescent COVID-19. PBMCs, B-cell-depleted T cells, or T cells provided the cDNA or gDNA that made up the material.

The germline gives CDR1 LNHDA, CDR2 SQIVND (reference sequence). The CDR3 totals 14 residues. V shed 10 bases, J shed 3 bases, and the junction held 7 bases outside the gene matches. Original methodology: Using reference gene primer amplification, nucleated cell counts were estimated. This table comes from immunoSEQ multiplex PCR, and its TCRdb copy is limited to in-frame clones, with some not included. D and trimming come from the DNA, and the V and J calls and clone size come from that table. The sample gives just over 150,000 clones, 80% to 90% of which show up once; 2.4% is in the top ten. The source is a woman in her seventies with acute or convalescent COVID-19. The genes are TRBV19 and TRBJ1-5; 9 bases fit TRBD1. The sequenced material came from peripheral blood. CDR3: CATRDRALNQPQHF. The CDR3 nucleotides are TGTGCCACGCGGGACAGGGCCCTCAATCAGCCCCAGCATTTT.